This T cell receptor beta chain was obtained from a study of blood T cells in healthy people across ages. Study results and limitations: Researchers report that TCR beta diversity correlated strongly with naive T cell percentage.

Using a J-beta primer mix together with a sample-barcoded 5' primer, a second PCR was run for 7 to 11 cycles. MiXCR, applied by TCRdb to the 5' RACE reads, yields one record per CDR3 protein. Here the sample spans 700,000 to 800,000 distinct CDR3 sequences, 43% being singletons. V trimming: 6 bases; J trimming: 4 bases; junction bases outside the gene matches: 11. This CDR3 spans 17 amino acids. The germline V gene encodes CDR1 MNHEY and CDR2 SVGEGT. About this clonotype itself: The antigen remains unidentified.

Sequenced input: blood. The rearrangement joins TRBV6-2 or TRBV6-3 to TRBJ2-5; TRBD2 aligns across 13 bases. The TCR originated in a woman aged 60-75 years in good health. Written as DNA, the CDR3 is TGTGCCAGCAGCCCCGGACTAGCGGGAGTTGTACGAGAGACCCAGTACTTC. Its translation: CASSPGLAGVVRETQYF.